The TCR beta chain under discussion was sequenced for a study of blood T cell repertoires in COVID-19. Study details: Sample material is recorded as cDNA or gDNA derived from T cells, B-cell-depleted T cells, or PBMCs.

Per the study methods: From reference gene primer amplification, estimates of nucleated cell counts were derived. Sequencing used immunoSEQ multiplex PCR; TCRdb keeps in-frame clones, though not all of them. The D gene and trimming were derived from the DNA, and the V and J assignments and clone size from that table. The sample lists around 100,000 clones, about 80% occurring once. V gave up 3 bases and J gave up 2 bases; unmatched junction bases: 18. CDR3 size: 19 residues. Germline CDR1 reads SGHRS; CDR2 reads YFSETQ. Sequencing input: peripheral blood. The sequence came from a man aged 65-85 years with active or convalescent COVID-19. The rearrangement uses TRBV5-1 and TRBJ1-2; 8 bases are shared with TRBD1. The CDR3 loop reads CASSSSNSTGGNSNYGYTF. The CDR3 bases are TGCGCCAGCAGCTCCTCAAATTCCACAGGGGGGAACAGCAACTATGGCTACACCTTC.